This T cell receptor beta chain was captured in a study of Tregs in tolerant kidney transplant recipients. Germline V gives CDR1 SGHRS, CDR2 YFSETQ. This CDR3 has 14 residues. V dropped 4 bases and J dropped 2; count of bases not matched to a gene: 2. Comments on this clone: Its antigen is undetermined.

Whole-study findings and limits: No direct test of biological reproducibility was done here.

Sequencing used immunoSEQ multiplex PCR; TCRdb keeps in-frame clones, though not all of them. Here the sample spans about 14,000 clones, around four fifths being singletons. The material sequenced was Tregs from blood, taken before the transplant. The rearrangement joins TRBV5-1 to TRBJ1-4; 7 nucleotides align to TRBD1. The receptor's source is a human donor who received a combined kidney and bone marrow transplant. CDR3 nucleotides: TGCGCCAGCAGCGCACAGGGGACTAATGAAAAACTGTTTTTT. Its protein is CASSAQGTNEKLFF.